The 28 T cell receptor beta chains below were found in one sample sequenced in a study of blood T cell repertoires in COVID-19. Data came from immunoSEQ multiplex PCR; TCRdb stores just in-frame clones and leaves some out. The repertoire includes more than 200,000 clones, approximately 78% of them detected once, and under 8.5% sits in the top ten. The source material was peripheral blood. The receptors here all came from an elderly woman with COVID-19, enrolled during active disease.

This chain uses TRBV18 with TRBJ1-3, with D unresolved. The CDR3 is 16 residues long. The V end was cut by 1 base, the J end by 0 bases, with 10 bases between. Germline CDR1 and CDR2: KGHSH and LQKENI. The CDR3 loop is CASSPRSYSSGNTIYF. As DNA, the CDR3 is TGTGCCAGCTCACCACGATCTTACAGCTCTGGAAACACCATATATTTT.

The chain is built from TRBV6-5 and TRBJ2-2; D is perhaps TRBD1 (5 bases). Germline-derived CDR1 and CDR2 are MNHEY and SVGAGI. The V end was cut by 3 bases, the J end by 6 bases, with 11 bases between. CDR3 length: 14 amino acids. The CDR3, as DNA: TGTGCCAGCAGTTATCTCAGGGCGGCCGGGGAGCTGTTTTTT. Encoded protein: CASSYLRAAGELFF.

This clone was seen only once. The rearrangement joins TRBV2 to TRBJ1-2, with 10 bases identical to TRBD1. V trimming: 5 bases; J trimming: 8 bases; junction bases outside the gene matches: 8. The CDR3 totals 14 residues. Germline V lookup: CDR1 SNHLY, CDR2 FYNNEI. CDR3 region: CASSRDRGEGGYTF. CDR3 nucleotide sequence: TGTGCCAGCAGTCGGGACAGGGGAGAAGGAGGCTACACCTTC.

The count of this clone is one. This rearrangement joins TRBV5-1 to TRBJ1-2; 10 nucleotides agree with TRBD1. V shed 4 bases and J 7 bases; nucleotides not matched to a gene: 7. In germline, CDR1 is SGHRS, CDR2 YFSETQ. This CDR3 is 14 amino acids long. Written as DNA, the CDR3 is TGCGCCAGCAGCCCCGGGACAGGGGAGGGTGGCTACACCTTC. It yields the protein CASSPGTGEGGYTF. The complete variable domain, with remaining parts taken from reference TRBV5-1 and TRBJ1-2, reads KAGVTQTPRYLIKTRGQQVTLSCSPISGHRSVSWYQQTPGQGLQFLFEYFSETQRNKGNFPGRFSGRQFSNSRSEMNVSTLELGDSALYLCASSPGTGEGGYTFGSGTRLTVV.

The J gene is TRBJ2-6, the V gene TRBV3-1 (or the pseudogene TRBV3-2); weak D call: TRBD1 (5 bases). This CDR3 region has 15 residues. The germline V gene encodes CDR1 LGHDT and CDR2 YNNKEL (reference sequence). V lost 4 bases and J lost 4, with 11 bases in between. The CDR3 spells CASSPYWGGANVLTF. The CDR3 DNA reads TGTGCCAGCAGCCCGTACTGGGGCGGGGCCAACGTCCTGACTTTC.

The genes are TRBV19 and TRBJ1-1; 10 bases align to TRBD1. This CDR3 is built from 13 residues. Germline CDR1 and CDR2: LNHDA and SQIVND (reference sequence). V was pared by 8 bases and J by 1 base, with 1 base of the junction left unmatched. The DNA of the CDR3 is TGTGCCAGTCGGACAGGGGGGAACACTGAAGCTTTCTTT. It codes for CASRTGGNTEAFF.

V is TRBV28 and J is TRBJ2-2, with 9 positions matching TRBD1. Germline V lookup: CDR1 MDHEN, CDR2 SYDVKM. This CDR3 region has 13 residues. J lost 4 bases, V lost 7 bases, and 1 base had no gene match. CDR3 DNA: TGTGCCAGCATACAGGGGGCCACCGGGGAGCTGTTTTTT. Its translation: CASIQGATGELFF.

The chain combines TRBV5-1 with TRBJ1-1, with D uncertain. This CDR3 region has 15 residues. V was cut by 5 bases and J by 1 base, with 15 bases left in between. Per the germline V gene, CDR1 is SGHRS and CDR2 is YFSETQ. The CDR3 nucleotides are TGCGCCAGCAGGCCTCCGGGGTTCGGGAACACTGAAGCTTTCTTT. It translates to CASRPPGFGNTEAFF.

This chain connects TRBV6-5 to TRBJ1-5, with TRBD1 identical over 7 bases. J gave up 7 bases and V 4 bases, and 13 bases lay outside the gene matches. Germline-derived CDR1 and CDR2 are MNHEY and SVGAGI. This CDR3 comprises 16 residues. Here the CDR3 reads CASSWDSPRGNQPQHF. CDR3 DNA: TGTGCCAGCAGTTGGGACAGTCCCAGGGGGAACCAGCCCCAGCATTTT.

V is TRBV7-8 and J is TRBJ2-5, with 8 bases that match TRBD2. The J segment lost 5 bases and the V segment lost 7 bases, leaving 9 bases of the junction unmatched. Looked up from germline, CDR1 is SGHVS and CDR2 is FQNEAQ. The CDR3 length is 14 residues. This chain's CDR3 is CASTPGGRRETQYF. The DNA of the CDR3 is TGTGCCAGCACCCCGGGGGGGCGTAGGGAGACCCAGTACTTC.

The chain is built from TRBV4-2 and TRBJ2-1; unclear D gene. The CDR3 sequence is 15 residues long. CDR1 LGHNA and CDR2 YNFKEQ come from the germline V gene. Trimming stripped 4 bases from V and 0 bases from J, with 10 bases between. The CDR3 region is CASSPTESSYNEQFF. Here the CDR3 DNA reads TGTGCCAGCAGCCCCACGGAGAGCTCCTACAATGAGCAGTTCTTC.

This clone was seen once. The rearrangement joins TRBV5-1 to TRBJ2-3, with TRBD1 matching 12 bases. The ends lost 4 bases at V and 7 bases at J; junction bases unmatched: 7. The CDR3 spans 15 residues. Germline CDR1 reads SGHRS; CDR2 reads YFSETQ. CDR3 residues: CASSTGTGGVYTQYF. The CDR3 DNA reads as TGCGCCAGCAGCACCGGGACAGGGGGCGTTTATACGCAGTATTTT.

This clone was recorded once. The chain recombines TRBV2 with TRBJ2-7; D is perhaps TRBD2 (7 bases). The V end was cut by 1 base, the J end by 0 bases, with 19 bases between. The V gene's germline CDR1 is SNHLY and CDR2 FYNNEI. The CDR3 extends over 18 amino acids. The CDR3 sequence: CASSEGEGGRISSYEQYF. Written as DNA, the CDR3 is TGTGCCAGCAGTGAAGGTGAGGGGGGGAGGATTTCCTCCTACGAGCAGTACTTC. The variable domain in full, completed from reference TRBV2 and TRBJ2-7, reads EPEVTQTPSHQVTQMGQEVILRCVPISNHLYFYWYRQILGQKVEFLVSFYNNEISEKSEIFDDQFSVERPDGSNFTLKIRSTKLEDSAMYFCASSEGEGGRISSYEQYFGPGTRLTVT.

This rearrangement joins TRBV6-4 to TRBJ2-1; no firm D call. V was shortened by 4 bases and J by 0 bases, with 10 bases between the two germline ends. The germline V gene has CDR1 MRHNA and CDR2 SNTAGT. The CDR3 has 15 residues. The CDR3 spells CASSVVWSSYNEQFF. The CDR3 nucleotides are TGTGCCAGCAGTGTGGTTTGGAGCTCCTACAATGAGCAGTTCTTC.

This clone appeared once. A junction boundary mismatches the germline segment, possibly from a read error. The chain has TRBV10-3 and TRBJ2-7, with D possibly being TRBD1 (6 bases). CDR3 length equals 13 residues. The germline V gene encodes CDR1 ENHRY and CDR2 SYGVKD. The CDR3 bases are TGTGCCATCAAGGACAGCCTTTCCTACGGGCAGTACTTC. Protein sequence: CAIKDSLSYGQYF.

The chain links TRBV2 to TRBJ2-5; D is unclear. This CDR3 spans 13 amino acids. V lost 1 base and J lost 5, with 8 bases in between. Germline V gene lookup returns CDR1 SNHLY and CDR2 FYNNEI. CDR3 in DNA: TGTGCCAGCAGTGAAGACGGAGTGGAGACCCAGTACTTC. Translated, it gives CASSEDGVETQYF.

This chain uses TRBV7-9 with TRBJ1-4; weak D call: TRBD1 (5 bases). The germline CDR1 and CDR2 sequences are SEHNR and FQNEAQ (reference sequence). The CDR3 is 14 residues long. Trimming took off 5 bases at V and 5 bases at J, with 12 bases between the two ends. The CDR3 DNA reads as TGTGCCAGCAGCGGAATCAGGGCAAATGAAAAACTGTTTTTT. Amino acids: CASSGIRANEKLFF.

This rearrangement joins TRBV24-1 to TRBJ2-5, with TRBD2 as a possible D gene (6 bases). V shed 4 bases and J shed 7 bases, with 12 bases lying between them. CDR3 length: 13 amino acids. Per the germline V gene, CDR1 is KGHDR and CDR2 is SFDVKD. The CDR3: CATSEGGFGTQYF. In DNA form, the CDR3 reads TGTGCCACCAGTGAGGGGGGATTCGGGACCCAGTACTTC.

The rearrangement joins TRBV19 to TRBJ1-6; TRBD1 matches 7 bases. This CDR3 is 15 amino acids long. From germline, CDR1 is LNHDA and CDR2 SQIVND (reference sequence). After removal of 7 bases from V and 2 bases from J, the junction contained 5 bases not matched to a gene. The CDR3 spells CASKQGITYNSPLHF. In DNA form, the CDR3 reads TGTGCCAGTAAACAGGGGATAACCTATAATTCACCCCTCCACTTT. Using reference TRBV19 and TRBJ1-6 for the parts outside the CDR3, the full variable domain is DGGITQSPKYLFRKEGQNVTLSCEQNLNHDAMYWYRQDPGQGLRLIYYSQIVNDFQKGDIAEGYSVSREKKESFPLTVTSAQKNPTAFYLCASKQGITYNSPLHFGNGTRLTVT.

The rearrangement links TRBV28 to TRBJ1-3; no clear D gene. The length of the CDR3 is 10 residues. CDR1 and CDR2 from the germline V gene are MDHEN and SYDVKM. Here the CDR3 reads CVSEGNTIYF. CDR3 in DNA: TGTGTCTCCGAGGGAAACACCATATATTTT.

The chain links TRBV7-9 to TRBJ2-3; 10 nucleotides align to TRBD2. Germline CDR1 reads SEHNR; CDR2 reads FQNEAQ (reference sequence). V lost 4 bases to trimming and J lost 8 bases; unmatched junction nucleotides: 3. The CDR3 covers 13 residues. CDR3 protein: CASSSGLASTQYF. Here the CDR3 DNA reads TGTGCCAGCAGCTCGGGACTAGCGAGTACGCAGTATTTT.

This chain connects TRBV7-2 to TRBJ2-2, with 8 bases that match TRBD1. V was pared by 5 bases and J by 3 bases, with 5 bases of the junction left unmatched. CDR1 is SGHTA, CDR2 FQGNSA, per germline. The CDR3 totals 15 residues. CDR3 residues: CASSTGQGYTGELFF. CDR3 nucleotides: TGTGCCAGCAGCACCGGACAGGGTTACACCGGGGAGCTGTTTTTT.

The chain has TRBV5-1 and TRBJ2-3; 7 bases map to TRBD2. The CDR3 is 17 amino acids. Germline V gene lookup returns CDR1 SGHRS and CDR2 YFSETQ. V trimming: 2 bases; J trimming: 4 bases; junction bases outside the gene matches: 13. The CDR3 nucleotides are TGCGCCAGCAGCTTAGGAGTCGGCGGGAGAAACGCAGATACGCAGTATTTT. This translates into CASSLGVGGRNADTQYF.

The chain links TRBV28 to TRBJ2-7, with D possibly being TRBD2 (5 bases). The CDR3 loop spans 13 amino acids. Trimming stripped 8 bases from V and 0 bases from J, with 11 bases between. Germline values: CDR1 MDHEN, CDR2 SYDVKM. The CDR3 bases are TGTGCCAGCTCCGTGGCGGGCTCCTACGAGCAGTACTTC. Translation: CASSVAGSYEQYF.

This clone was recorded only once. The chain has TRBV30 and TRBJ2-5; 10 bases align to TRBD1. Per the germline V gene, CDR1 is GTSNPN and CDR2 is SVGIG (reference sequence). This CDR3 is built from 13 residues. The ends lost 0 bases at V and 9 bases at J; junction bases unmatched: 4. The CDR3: CAWSVGTGVAQYF. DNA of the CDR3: TGTGCCTGGAGTGTTGGGACAGGGGTCGCCCAGTACTTC.

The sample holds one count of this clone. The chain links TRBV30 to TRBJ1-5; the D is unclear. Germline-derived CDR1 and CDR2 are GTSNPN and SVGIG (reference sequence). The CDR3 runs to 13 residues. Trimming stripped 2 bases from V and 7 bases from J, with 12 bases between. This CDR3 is CAWSRGIGQPQHF. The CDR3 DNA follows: TGTGCCTGGAGTCGGGGAATTGGGCAGCCCCAGCATTTT.

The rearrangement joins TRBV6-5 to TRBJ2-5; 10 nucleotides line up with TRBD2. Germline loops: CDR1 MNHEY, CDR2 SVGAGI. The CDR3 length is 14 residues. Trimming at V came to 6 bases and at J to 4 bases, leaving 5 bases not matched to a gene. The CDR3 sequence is CASRGRLAGETQYF. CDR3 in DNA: TGTGCCAGCAGGGGTAGACTAGCGGGAGAGACCCAGTACTTC.

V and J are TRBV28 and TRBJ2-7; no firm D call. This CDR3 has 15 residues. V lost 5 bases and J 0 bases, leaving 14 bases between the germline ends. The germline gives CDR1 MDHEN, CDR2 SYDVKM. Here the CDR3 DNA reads TGTGCCAGCAGTCTCCGGAGCCCGACCTCCTACGAGCAGTACTTC. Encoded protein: CASSLRSPTSYEQYF.